This T cell receptor (beta chain) was retrieved from a study of blood T cell repertoires in COVID-19. Study-level background: There were acute and convalescent COVID-19 samples, and they came from the United States, Italy and Spain. Nucleic acid was either cDNA or gDNA, and it came from T cells, B-cell-depleted T cells, or PBMCs.

In germline, CDR1 is GTSNPN, CDR2 SVGIG (reference sequence). The CDR3 is made up of 15 amino acids. V lost 5 bases, J lost 5 bases, and 18 bases lay in between. Those enrolled, adults aged about 18 to 95 years, came from roughly 22 US areas. Clinical histories supplied by participants themselves formed the basis of cohort assignment. TCRdb's table, derived via immunoSEQ multiplex PCR, lists solely in-frame clones and lacks some. The table includes under 200,000 clones, 65% to 85% detected once. V and J are TRBV30 and TRBJ2-2; perhaps TRBD1 as D (8 bases). This receptor was identified in a woman aged 40 to 49 with acute COVID-19. The source material was PBMCs or T cells enriched from blood (not recorded which). Here the CDR3 DNA reads TGTGCCTGGGATGAAAACAGGGGGGGAACCGGGGAGCTGTTTTTT. This gives the protein CAWDENRGGTGELFF.